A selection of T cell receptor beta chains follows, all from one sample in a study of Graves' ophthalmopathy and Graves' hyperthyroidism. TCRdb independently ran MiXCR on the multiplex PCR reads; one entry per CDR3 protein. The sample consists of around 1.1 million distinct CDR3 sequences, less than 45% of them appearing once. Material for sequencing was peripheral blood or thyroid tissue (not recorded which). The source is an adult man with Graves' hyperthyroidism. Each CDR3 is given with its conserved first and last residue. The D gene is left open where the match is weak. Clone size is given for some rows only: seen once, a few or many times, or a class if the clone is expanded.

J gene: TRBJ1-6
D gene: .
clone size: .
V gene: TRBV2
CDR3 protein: CASSVDRIGSPHHF
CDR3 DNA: TGTGCCAGTAGTGTTGACAGAATAGGTTCACCCCACCACTTT

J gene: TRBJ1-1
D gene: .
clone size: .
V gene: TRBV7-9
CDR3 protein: CASSLRQTIAFF
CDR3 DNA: TGTGCCAGCAGCTTAAGGCAGACGATAGCTTTCTTT

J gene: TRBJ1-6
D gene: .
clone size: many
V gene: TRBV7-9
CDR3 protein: CASAGNRANSPLHF
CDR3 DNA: TGTGCCAGCGCGGGGAACAGAGCTAATTCACCCCTCCACTTT

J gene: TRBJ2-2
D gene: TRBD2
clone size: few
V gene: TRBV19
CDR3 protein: CASNSGRTGGELFF
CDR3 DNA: TGTGCCAGTAATAGCGGGAGAACTGGCGGGGAGCTGTTTTTT

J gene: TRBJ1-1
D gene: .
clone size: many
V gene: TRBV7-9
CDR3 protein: CASSSPDGTEAFF
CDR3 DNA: TGTGCCAGCAGCTCGCCGGATGGCACTGAAGCTTTCTTT

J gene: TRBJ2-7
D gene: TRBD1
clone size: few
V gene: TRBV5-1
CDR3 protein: CASSVGTGVLSYEQYF
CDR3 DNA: TGCGCCAGCAGCGTGGGGACAGGGGTCCTCTCCTACGAGCAGTACTTC

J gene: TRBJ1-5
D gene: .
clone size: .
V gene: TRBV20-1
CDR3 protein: CSYSQGGNQPQHF
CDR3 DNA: TGCAGTTACTCCCAGGGCGGCAATCAGCCCCAGCATTTT

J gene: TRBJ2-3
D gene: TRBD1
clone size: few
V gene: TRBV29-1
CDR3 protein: CSVPGNGQGSVPDTQYF
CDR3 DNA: TGCAGCGTTCCAGGGAATGGACAGGGTTCGGTCCCAGATACGCAGTATTTT

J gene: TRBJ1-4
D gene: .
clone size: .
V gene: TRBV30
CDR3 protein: CACTPTGLYEKLFF
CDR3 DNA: TGTGCCTGCACACCTACAGGGTTGTATGAAAAACTGTTTTTT

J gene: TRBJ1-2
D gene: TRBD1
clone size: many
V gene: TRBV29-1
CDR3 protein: CSGTGGYGYTF
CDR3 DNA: TGCAGCGGTACAGGGGGCTATGGCTACACCTTC

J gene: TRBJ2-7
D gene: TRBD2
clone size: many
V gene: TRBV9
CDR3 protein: CASSPDPTGGGEQYF
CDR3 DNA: TGTGCCAGCAGCCCCGACCCGACGGGGGGAGGCGAGCAGTACTTC

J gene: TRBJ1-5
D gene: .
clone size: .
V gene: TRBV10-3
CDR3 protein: CASTPVRNQPQHF
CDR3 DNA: TGTGCCAGCACCCCGGTGAGGAATCAGCCCCAGCATTTT

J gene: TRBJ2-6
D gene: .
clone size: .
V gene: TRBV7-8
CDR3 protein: CASSLQGGIISGANVLTF
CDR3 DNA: TGTGCCAGCAGCTTACAGGGGGGGATTATCTCTGGGGCCAACGTCCTGACTTTC

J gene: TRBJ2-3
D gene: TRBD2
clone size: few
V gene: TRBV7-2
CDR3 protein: CASKPGLATDTQYF
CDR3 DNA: TGTGCCAGCAAACCGGGACTAGCAACAGATACGCAGTATTTT

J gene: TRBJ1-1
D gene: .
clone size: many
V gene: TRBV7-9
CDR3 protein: CASSLQAGNTEAFF
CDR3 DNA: TGTGCCAGCAGCTTGCAAGCGGGGAACACTGAAGCTTTCTTT

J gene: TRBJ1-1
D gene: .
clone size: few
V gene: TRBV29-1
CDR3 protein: CSGGRDTEAFF
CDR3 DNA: TGCAGCGGGGGTCGAGACACTGAAGCTTTCTTT

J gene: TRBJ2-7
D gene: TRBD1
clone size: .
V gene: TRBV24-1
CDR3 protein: CATSSLQGDRHEQYF
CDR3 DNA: TGTGCCACCAGTTCCCTACAGGGGGATCGACACGAGCAGTACTTC

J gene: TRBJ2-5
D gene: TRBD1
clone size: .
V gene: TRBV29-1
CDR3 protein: CSVRTGGRGETQYF
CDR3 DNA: TGCAGCGTGAGGACAGGGGGTCGCGGAGAGACCCAGTACTTC

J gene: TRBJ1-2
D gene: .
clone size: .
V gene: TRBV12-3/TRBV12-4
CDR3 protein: CASSLKGIGYTF
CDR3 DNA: TGTGCCAGCAGTTTAAAGGGGATTGGCTACACCTTC